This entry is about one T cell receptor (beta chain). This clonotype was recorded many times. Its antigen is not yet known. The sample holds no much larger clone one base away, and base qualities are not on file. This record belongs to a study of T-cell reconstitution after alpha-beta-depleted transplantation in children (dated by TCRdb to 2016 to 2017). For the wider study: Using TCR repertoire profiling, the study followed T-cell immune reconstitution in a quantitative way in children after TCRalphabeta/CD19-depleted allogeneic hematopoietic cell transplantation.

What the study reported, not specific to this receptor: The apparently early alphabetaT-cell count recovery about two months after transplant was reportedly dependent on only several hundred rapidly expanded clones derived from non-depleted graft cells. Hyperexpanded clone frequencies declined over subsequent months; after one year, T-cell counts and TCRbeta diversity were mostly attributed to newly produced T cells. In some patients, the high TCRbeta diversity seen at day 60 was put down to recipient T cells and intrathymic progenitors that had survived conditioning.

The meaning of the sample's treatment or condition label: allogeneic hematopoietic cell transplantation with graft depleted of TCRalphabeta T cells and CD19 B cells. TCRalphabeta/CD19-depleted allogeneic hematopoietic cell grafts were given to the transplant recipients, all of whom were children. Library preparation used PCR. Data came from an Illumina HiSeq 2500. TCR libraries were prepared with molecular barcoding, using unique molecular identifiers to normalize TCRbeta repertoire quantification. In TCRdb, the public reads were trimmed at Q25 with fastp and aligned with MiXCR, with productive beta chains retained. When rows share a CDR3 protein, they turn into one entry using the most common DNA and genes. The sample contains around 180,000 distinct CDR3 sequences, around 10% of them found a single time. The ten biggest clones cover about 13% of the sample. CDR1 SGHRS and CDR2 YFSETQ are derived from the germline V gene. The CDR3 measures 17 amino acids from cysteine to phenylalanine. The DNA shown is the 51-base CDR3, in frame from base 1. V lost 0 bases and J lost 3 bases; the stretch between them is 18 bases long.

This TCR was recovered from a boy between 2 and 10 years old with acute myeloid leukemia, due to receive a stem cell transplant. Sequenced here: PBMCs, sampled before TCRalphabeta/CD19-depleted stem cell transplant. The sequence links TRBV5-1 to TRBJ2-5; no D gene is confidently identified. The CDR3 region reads CASSLAVTAPLEETQYF. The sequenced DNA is TGCGCCAGCAGCTTGGCAGTGACTGCCCCTCTCGAAGAGACCCAGTACTTC.